This T cell receptor (beta chain) was captured by sequencing in a study of cytomegalovirus exposure and HLA in healthy donors. The PCR ran on 60 Vbeta and 13 Jbeta primers. Only in-frame clones appear in the TCRdb table, and some are missing; sequencing was by immunoSEQ multiplex PCR. The data show 150,000 to 200,000 clones, with 84% seen just once and about 0.25% held by the top ten. Overall study findings and caveats: Among TCR beta chains, those listed as cytomegalovirus-associated numbered under 200. The authors later found TCR association rates varying by HLA locus, with DRB1 most and HLA-C fewest. A classifier reportedly called cytomegalovirus status with high sensitivity and specificity. V segments that were indistinguishable, TRBV6-2 and TRBV6-3 among them, were omitted from analysis.

As to this clone: Its antigen remains unknown.

The CDR3 loop spans 16 amino acids. V trimming: 3 bases; J trimming: 4 bases; junction bases outside the gene matches: 8. Germline V gene lookup returns CDR1 MGHRA and CDR2 YSYEKL. The sequencing input was PBMCs. The J gene is TRBJ1-5, the V gene TRBV4-1; 8 nucleotides align to TRBD1. The clonotype comes from a boy between 10 and 17 years old in good health and CMV-seronegative. CDR3: CASSHTDRVGNQPQHF. CDR3 in DNA: TGCGCCAGCAGCCATACGGACAGGGTAGGGAATCAGCCCCAGCATTTT.